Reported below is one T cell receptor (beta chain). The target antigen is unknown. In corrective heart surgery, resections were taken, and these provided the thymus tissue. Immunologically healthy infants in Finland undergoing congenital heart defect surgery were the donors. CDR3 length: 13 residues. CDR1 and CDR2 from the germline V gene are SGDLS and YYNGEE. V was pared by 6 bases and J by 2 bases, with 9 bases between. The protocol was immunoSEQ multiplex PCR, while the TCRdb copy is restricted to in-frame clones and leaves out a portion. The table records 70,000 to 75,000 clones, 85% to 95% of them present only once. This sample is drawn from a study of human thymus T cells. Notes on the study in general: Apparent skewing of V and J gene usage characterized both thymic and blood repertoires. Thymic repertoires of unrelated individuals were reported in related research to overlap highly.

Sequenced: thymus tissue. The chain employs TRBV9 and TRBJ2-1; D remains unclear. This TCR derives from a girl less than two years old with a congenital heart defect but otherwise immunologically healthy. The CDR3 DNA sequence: TGTGCCAGCAATGGCGACGCCTACAATGAGCAGTTCTTC. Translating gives CASNGDAYNEQFF. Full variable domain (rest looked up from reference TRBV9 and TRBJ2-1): DSGVTQTPKHLITATGQRVTLRCSPRSGDLSVYWYQQSLDQGLQFLIQYYNGEERAKGNILERFSAQQFPDLHSELNLSSLELGDSALYFCASNGDAYNEQFFGPGTRLTVL.